This T cell receptor beta chain was sequenced during a study of blood T cell repertoires in COVID-19. V was trimmed by 10 bases and J by 1 base, leaving 16 bases between them. The CDR3 sequence is 14 residues long. The germline V gene has CDR1 MNHEY and CDR2 SVGAGI. As originally analysed: Reference gene primer amplification gave nucleated cell count estimates. Assay: immunoSEQ multiplex PCR; the TCRdb copy retains only in-frame clones and omits some. V and J calls and clone size are as listed in that table; D and trimming were resolved from the DNA. The sample has about 380,000 clones; 81% are singletons.

The chain has TRBV6-5 and TRBJ1-1; D unresolved. Sequences were obtained from peripheral blood. The receptor was isolated from a human donor with acute or convalescent COVID-19. The donor label of this sample is uncertain. The CDR3: CATSTRYPNTEAFF. DNA of the CDR3: TGTGCCACCAGCACGAGGTACCCGAACACTGAAGCTTTCTTT.